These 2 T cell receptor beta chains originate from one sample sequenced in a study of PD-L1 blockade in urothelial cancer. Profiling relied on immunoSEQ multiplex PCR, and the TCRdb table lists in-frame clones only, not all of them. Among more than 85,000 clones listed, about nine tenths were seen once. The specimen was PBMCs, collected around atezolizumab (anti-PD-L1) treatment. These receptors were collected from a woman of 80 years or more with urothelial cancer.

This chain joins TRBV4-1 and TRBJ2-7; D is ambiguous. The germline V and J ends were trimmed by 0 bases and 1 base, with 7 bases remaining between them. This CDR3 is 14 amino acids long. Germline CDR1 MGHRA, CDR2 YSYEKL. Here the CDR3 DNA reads TGCGCCAGCAGCCAAGATCGCGGTTCCTACGAGCAGTACTTC. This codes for CASSQDRGSYEQYF.

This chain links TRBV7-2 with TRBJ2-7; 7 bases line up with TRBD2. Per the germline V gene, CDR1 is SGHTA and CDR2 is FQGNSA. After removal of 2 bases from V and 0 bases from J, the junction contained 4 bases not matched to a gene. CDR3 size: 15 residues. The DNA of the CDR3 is TGTGCCAGCAGCTTAACAGGCGGGAGCTCCTACGAGCAGTACTTC. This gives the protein CASSLTGGSSYEQYF.